The 26 T cell receptor beta chains presented below share a single source sample, sequenced in a study of technical replicates of blood from a few donors. Assay used: immunoSEQ multiplex PCR; TCRdb lists only in-frame clones, some missing. The data show about 85,000 clones, with approximately 94% seen just once and less than 0.25% held by the top ten. The sequencing input was T cells isolated from PBMCs. These receptors originate from a human donor in good health.

The chain joins TRBV9 to TRBJ2-7, with D possibly matching TRBD2 (6 bases). Looked up from germline, CDR1 is SGDLS and CDR2 is YYNGEE. This CDR3 contains 13 residues. V gave up 1 base and J gave up 3 bases, with 8 bases separating them. CDR3 sequence (DNA): TGTGCCAGCAGCGTATCCGGGAGCTACGAGCAGTACTTC. Protein: CASSVSGSYEQYF.

The genes are TRBV11-2 and TRBJ1-2; D unresolved. V lost 0 bases to trimming and J lost 4 bases, with 18 bases between them. From germline, CDR1 is SGHAT and CDR2 FQNNGV. The CDR3 is 17 residues long. The DNA of the CDR3 is TGTGCCAGCAGCTTAGATCGAGGGCGGCGGACCGGCTATGGCTACACCTTC. Its translation: CASSLDRGRRTGYGYTF.

The chain joins TRBV13 to TRBJ2-7; D ambiguous. V gave up 6 bases and J gave up 0 bases, with 6 bases separating them. The CDR3 loop spans 12 amino acids. Germline V CDR1 and CDR2: PRHDT, FYEKMQ (reference sequence). The CDR3 DNA follows: TGTGCCAGCAGTCAGGACTCCTACGAGCAGTACTTC. It yields the protein CASSQDSYEQYF. Combining the CDR3 with reference TRBV13 and TRBJ2-7 gives the whole variable domain AAGVIQSPRHLIKEKRETATLKCYPIPRHDTVYWYQQGPGQDPQFLISFYEKMQSDKGSIPDRFSAQQFSDYHSELNMSSLELGDSALYFCASSQDSYEQYFGPGTRLTVT.

This clone was counted once. This chain links TRBV4-2 with TRBJ2-7; D may be TRBD1 (5 bases). V lost 1 base and J 4 bases, leaving 17 bases between the germline ends. This CDR3 has 16 amino acids. Germline V gene sequence: CDR1 LGHNA, CDR2 YNFKEQ. Here the CDR3 DNA reads TGTGCCAGCAGCCAAGTCCGTGCCAGGGTGGGTTACGAGCAGTACTTC. Protein product: CASSQVRARVGYEQYF.

The rearrangement uses TRBV7-9 and TRBJ2-7; D call uncertain. Germline V lookup: CDR1 SEHNR, CDR2 FQNEAQ (reference sequence). V was trimmed by 3 bases and J by 2 bases, leaving 8 bases between them. The CDR3 is 13 residues long. CDR3 sequence (DNA): TGTGCCAGCAGCTTGGGCAGGCCCTACGAGCAGTACTTC. Translation: CASSLGRPYEQYF.

In this sample, this clone turned up once. This chain connects TRBV5-4 to TRBJ1-4; no firm D call. V dropped 5 bases and J dropped 4 bases, with 9 bases sitting between them. Germline V CDR1 and CDR2: SGHNT, YYREEE (reference sequence). The CDR3 consists of 13 residues. The CDR3 DNA follows: TGTGCCAGCAGGGAGGGAGTTAATGAAAAACTGTTTTTT. This sequence encodes CASREGVNEKLFF.

CDR3 in DNA: TGTGCCTTCCCCCGGACTAGCGGGGGGGGTGAGCAGTTCTTC. Encoded protein: CAFPRTSGGGEQFF. The rearrangement links TRBV30 to TRBJ2-1; TRBD2 aligns across 15 bases. This CDR3 is built from 14 residues. Trimming at V came to 7 bases and at J to 9 bases, leaving 7 bases not matched to a gene. Germline-derived CDR1 and CDR2 are GTSNPN and SVGIG (reference sequence).

This sequence joins TRBV6-6 and TRBJ2-7; TRBD2 might be the D (6 bases). Germline V gene data show CDR1 as MNHNY and CDR2 as SVGAGI (reference sequence). There are 14 residues in the CDR3. V lost 3 bases to trimming and J lost 0 bases, with 9 bases between them. The CDR3 is CASSYLADSYEQYF. CDR3 in DNA: TGTGCCAGCAGTTATTTAGCGGACTCCTACGAGCAGTACTTC.

The chain couples TRBV4-1 to TRBJ1-2, with TRBD1 as a possible D gene (6 bases). Trimming stripped 0 bases from V and 5 bases from J, with 16 bases between. CDR1 is MGHRA and CDR2 is YSYEKL in the germline V gene. The CDR3 extends over 16 amino acids. As DNA, the CDR3 is TGCGCCAGCAGCCAAGATAACGTAGACAGGAATTATGGCTACACCTTC. This codes for CASSQDNVDRNYGYTF.

The V and J genes are TRBV6-1 and TRBJ1-1; D is unclear. V dropped 3 bases and J dropped 5 bases, with 13 bases sitting between them. Germline CDR1 MNHNS, CDR2 SASEGT. The CDR3 spans 14 residues. CDR3 DNA: TGTGCCAGCAGTGAGTTGGTAGGGAGGACTGAAGCTTTCTTT. Protein: CASSELVGRTEAFF.

The chain links TRBV9 to TRBJ2-1, with D unresolved. V dropped 6 bases and J dropped 10 bases, with 11 bases sitting between them. The CDR3 sequence is 11 residues long. In germline, CDR1 is SGDLS, CDR2 YYNGEE. CDR3 loop: CASTTTGEQFF. The CDR3 DNA reads TGTGCCAGCACCACGACTGGGGAGCAGTTCTTC.

The chain has TRBV12-5 and TRBJ2-1; the match to TRBD2 covers 11 bases. The germline gives CDR1 LGHNT, CDR2 FRNRAP. The ends lost 3 bases at V and 7 bases at J; junction bases unmatched: 14. This CDR3 has 18 amino acids. CDR3 region: CASGFPQGVAGGTNEQFF. As DNA, the CDR3 is TGTGCTAGTGGTTTCCCGCAGGGGGTAGCGGGGGGGACGAATGAGCAGTTCTTC. The full variable domain, completed using reference TRBV12-5 and TRBJ2-1, is DARVTQTPRHKVTEMGQEVTMRCQPILGHNTVFWYRQTMMQGLELLAYFRNRAPLDDSGMPKDRFSAEMPDATLATLKIQPSEPRDSAVYFCASGFPQGVAGGTNEQFFGPGTRLTVL.

The CDR3 region has the DNA TGTGCCAGCAGTTCTGGGACGGGGGATGGCTACACCTTC. Its protein product is CASSSGTGDGYTF. The V and J genes are TRBV7-3 and TRBJ1-2; D might be TRBD1 (5 bases). The germline gives CDR1 SGHTA, CDR2 FQGTGA. CDR3 length: 13 residues. V lost 6 bases, J lost 6 bases, and 14 bases lay in between.

The genes are TRBV9 and TRBJ2-2, with D perhaps matching TRBD1 (5 bases). This CDR3 comprises 18 residues. In germline, CDR1 is SGDLS, CDR2 YYNGEE. V shed 4 bases and J shed 3 bases, with 22 bases lying between them. CDR3 nucleotides: TGTGCCAGCAGCCCCAGCTCAGGGTCGAGGCTGGACACCGGGGAGCTGTTTTTT. This encodes CASSPSSGSRLDTGELFF.

V gene TRBV4-1 combines with J gene TRBJ1-1; D might be TRBD1 (5 bases). Per the germline V gene, CDR1 is MGHRA and CDR2 is YSYEKL. The CDR3 consists of 15 residues. V was pared by 2 bases and J by 3 bases, with 13 bases between. The DNA of the CDR3 is TGCGCCAGCAGCCAACTGACAGATTCGTACACTGAAGCTTTCTTT. This gives the protein CASSQLTDSYTEAFF.

J is TRBJ1-1 and V is TRBV6-5; 8 nucleotides agree with TRBD1. From germline, CDR1 is MNHEY and CDR2 SVGAGI. V shed 2 bases, J shed 1 base, and the junction held 0 bases outside the gene matches. The CDR3 has 14 residues. CDR3 amino acids: CASSYGTGNTEAFF. In DNA, the CDR3 is TGTGCCAGCAGTTACGGGACAGGGAACACTGAAGCTTTCTTT.

The rearrangement links TRBV6-1 to TRBJ1-2, with D uncertain. Germline V gives CDR1 MNHNS, CDR2 SASEGT. Trimming stripped 3 bases from V and 3 bases from J, with 8 bases between. The CDR3 is made up of 13 amino acids. The CDR3 spells CASSESKDYGYTF. In DNA, the CDR3 is TGTGCCAGCAGTGAGAGCAAAGACTATGGCTACACCTTC.

The genes are TRBV6-1 and TRBJ2-5, with 8 bases lining up with TRBD1. The V gene end was trimmed by 6 bases and the J gene end by 3 bases; junction bases not matched to a gene: 9. The CDR3 is made up of 15 amino acids. The germline CDR1 and CDR2 sequences are MNHNS and SASEGT. As DNA, the CDR3 is TGTGCCAGCAGATATACCGGGACAGGAGAAGAGACCCAGTACTTC. Protein: CASRYTGTGEETQYF.

The chain carries TRBV30 and TRBJ1-1; a weak D match, TRBD1 (5 bases). This CDR3 is built from 12 residues. V lost 0 bases, J lost 10 bases, and 12 bases lay in between. Germline V lookup: CDR1 GTSNPN, CDR2 SVGIG (reference sequence). The CDR3 DNA follows: TGTGCCTGGAGTGTCTCGATGGGACTAGCTTTCTTT. Translating gives CAWSVSMGLAFF. Complete variable domain (other parts from reference TRBV30 and TRBJ1-1): SQTIHQWPATLVQPVGSPLSLECTVEGTSNPNLYWYRQAAGRGLQLLFYSVGIGQISSEVPQNLSASRPQDRQFILSSKKLLLSDSGFYLCAWSVSMGLAFFGQGTRLTVV.

The chain has TRBV7-9 and TRBJ2-1; D unclear. Germline values: CDR1 SEHNR, CDR2 FQNEAQ (reference sequence). Deletions cut 3 bases from V and 8 bases from J, with 8 bases between. This CDR3 is built from 12 residues. This CDR3 is CASSLQRHEQFF. The CDR3 DNA reads TGTGCCAGCAGCTTGCAGAGGCATGAGCAGTTCTTC.

V is TRBV7-9 and J is TRBJ1-4; D call uncertain. The ends were cut back, 5 bases at V and 1 base at J, with 20 bases in the middle. Germline assignment: CDR1 SEHNR and CDR2 FQNEAQ (reference sequence). The CDR3 extends over 18 amino acids. The CDR3 DNA reads TGTGCCAGCAGCGCATGGGCCTTCGGATTCGGAACTAATGAAAAACTGTTTTTT. Translating gives CASSAWAFGFGTNEKLFF. Together with reference TRBV7-9 and TRBJ1-4, the CDR3 gives the full variable domain: DTGVSQNPRHKITKRGQNVTFRCDPISEHNRLYWYRQTLGQGPEFLTYFQNEAQLEKSRLLSDRFSAERPKGSFSTLEIQRTEQGDSAMYLCASSAWAFGFGTNEKLFFGSGTQLSVL.

The chain employs TRBV10-3 and TRBJ2-4; 9 bases are a match to TRBD1. CDR3 length: 15 residues. V dropped 4 bases and J dropped 8; count of bases not matched to a gene: 9. CDR1 is ENHRY, CDR2 SYGVKD, per germline. The CDR3 sequence is CAISAGQGAMDIQYF. As DNA, the CDR3 is TGTGCCATCAGTGCGGGACAGGGTGCGATGGACATTCAGTACTTC.

The chain is built from TRBV18 and TRBJ1-5; weak D call: TRBD1 (6 bases). The CDR3 runs 13 residues. V lost 5 bases and J 2 bases, leaving 7 bases between the germline ends. The V gene's germline CDR1 is KGHSH and CDR2 LQKENI. The CDR3 sequence is CASSEGGNQPQHF. CDR3 DNA: TGTGCCAGCTCAGAGGGGGGCAATCAGCCCCAGCATTTT.

The rearrangement links TRBV5-1 to TRBJ1-1; tentatively, D is TRBD1 (5 bases). Germline CDR1 and CDR2: SGHRS and YFSETQ. Trimming pared 0 bases from V and 3 bases from J, leaving 6 bases between. CDR3 length equals 13 residues. The DNA of the CDR3 is TGCGCCAGCAGCTTGGCCAGGGACACTGAAGCTTTCTTT. Protein: CASSLARDTEAFF.

The chain recombines TRBV13 with TRBJ2-5, with D tentatively TRBD2 (6 bases). CDR1 is PRHDT and CDR2 is FYEKMQ in the germline V gene (reference sequence). The CDR3 has 17 residues. The ends were cut back, 0 bases at V and 3 bases at J, with 17 bases in the middle. DNA of the CDR3: TGTGCCAGCAGCTTAGGATCCGGGGCTGGCGGGGAAGAGACCCAGTACTTC. Protein product: CASSLGSGAGGEETQYF.

The chain recombines TRBV30 with TRBJ2-5; D remains unclear. CDR1 GTSNPN and CDR2 SVGIG come from the germline V gene (reference sequence). CDR3 size: 13 residues. V shed 0 bases and J shed 1 base, with 6 bases lying between them. DNA of the CDR3: TGTGCCTGGAGTGTACACACCCAAGAGACCCAGTACTTC. Protein product: CAWSVHTQETQYF.